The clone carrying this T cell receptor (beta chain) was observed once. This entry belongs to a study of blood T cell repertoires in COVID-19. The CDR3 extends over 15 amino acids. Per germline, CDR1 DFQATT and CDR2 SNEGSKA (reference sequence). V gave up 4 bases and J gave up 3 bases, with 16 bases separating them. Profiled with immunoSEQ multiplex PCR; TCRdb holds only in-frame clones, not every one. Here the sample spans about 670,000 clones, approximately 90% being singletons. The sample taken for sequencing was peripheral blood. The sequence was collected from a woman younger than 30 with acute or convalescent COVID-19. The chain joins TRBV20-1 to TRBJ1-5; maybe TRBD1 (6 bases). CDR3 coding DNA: TGCAGTGCTATTGAGACAGGTCGGGACAATCAGCCCCAGCATTTT. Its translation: CSAIETGRDNQPQHF.